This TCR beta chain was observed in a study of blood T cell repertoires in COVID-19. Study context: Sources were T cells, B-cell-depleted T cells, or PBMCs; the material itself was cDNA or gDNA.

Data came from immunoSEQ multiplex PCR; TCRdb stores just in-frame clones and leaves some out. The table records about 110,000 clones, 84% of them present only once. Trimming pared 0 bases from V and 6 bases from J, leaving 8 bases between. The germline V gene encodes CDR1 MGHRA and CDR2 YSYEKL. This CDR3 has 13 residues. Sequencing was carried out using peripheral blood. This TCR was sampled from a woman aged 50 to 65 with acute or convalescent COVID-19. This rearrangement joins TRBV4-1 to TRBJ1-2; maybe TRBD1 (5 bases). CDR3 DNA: TGCGCCAGCAGCCAAGACCCGGGGGATGGCTACACCTTC. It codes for CASSQDPGDGYTF.